This TCR beta chain was captured by sequencing in a study of T-cell memory formation after mild COVID-19. This clonotype was picked up many times. Germline V gene lookup returns CDR1 MNHNY and CDR2 SVGAGI (reference sequence). CDR3 length: 17 residues. With V trimmed by 5 bases and J by 0 bases, 9 bases remained unmatched. TCRdb re-analysed the 5' RACE reads in MiXCR, keeping a single row per CDR3 protein. The data show 150,000 or so distinct CDR3 sequences, roughly 15% seen once. The source of this sequence is an adult woman who had mild COVID-19 (a few samples of this study predate the infection). Cell type and time point are not known. The V and J genes are TRBV6-6 and TRBJ2-3, with 9 bases lining up with TRBD2. Input material: PBMCs or a T cell subset sorted from them (not recorded which). The CDR3 region is CASSRRLADLSTDTQYF. DNA of the CDR3: TGTGCCAGCAGTCGTCGACTAGCGGATCTAAGCACAGATACGCAGTATTTT.